One and the same sample provided the 32 T cell receptor beta chains below, sequenced in a study of blood T cells in healthy people across ages. A J-beta primer mix and a sample-barcoded 5' primer were used in a second PCR of about 7 to 12 cycles. TCRdb ran MiXCR on the 5' RACE reads and lists one entry per CDR3 protein. The data contain approximately 1.5 million distinct CDR3 sequences, around 40% of them singletons. The specimen sequenced was blood. The receptors stem from a woman between 18 and 30 years old in good health.

This clonotype was seen ten or more times. J is TRBJ2-1 and V is TRBV27; 11 bases match TRBD2. The V segment lost 2 bases and the J segment 4 bases; nucleotides outside the gene matches: 1. CDR1 MNHEY and CDR2 SMNVEV come from the germline V gene (reference sequence). The CDR3 has 15 residues. CDR3 sequence: CASSLGTSGYNEQFF. The CDR3 DNA is TGTGCCAGCAGTTTAGGGACTAGCGGTTACAATGAGCAGTTCTTC.

The rearrangement uses TRBV7-2 and TRBJ1-1; D remains unclear. Trimming cost V 5 bases and J 3 bases, with 13 bases left between them. The CDR3 runs 14 residues. CDR1 is SGHTA and CDR2 is FQGNSA in the germline V gene. The CDR3 loop is CASSTAGAHTEAFF. The CDR3 DNA reads TGTGCCAGCAGCACAGCGGGCGCTCACACTGAAGCTTTCTTT.

This sequence joins TRBV29-1 and TRBJ2-7, with D tentatively TRBD1 (5 bases). The CDR3 runs to 12 residues. The V and J ends lost 3 bases and 1 base respectively, with 7 bases between them. Germline V CDR1 and CDR2: SQVTM, ANQGSEA. CDR3 DNA: TGCAGCGTTGACCCAGGGTCCTACGAGCAGTACTTC. Encoded protein: CSVDPGSYEQYF.

V and J are TRBV5-6 and TRBJ2-1; TRBD2 might be the D (6 bases). Trimming took 2 bases from V and 6 from J, leaving 15 bases between them. The CDR3 runs to 15 residues. Looked up from germline, CDR1 is SGHDT and CDR2 is YYEEEE. The CDR3 DNA reads TGTGCCAGCAGCTTATTGGCTAGCGATCGCAATGAGCAGTTCTTC. Translating gives CASSLLASDRNEQFF. The whole variable domain, filled in from reference TRBV5-6 and TRBJ2-1, reads DAGVTQSPTHLIKTRGQQVTLRCSPKSGHDTVSWYQQALGQGPQFIFQYYEEEERQRGNFPDRFSGHQFPNYSSELNVNALLLGDSALYLCASSLLASDRNEQFFGPGTRLTVL.

The chain is built from TRBV4-1 and TRBJ2-5; 7 positions match TRBD2. V lost 0 bases to trimming and J lost 2 bases; unmatched junction nucleotides: 3. The CDR3 is made up of 15 amino acids. Germline V gene data show CDR1 as MGHRA and CDR2 as YSYEKL. CDR3 protein: CASSQEGLLQETQYF. The CDR3 DNA follows: TGCGCCAGCAGCCAAGAGGGACTATTGCAAGAGACCCAGTACTTC.

The chain joins TRBV12-3 or TRBV12-4 to TRBJ1-6, with D unclear. The CDR3 is 14 residues long. The V and J ends lost 1 base and 9 bases respectively, with 10 bases between them. The DNA of the CDR3 is TGTGCCAGCAGTTTAGGGAATCTTATTTCACCCCTCCACTTT. Translation gives CASSLGNLISPLHF.

CDR3 coding DNA: TGCAGTGCTAGAGATATTGGGGGGGACAAAAACATTCAGTACTTC. This translates into CSARDIGGDKNIQYF. The chain couples TRBV20-1 to TRBJ2-4; 7 bases line up with TRBD2. The CDR3 is made up of 15 amino acids. Germline V CDR1 and CDR2: DFQATT, SNEGSKA (reference sequence). V shed 0 bases and J 3 bases; nucleotides not matched to a gene: 5.

V usage is TRBV7-2 and J usage is TRBJ2-5, with D possibly being TRBD1 (6 bases). This CDR3 has 13 residues. V was trimmed by 6 bases and J by 4 bases, leaving 12 bases between them. Germline V CDR1 and CDR2: SGHTA, FQGNSA. The chain's CDR3 is CASRAGQIETQYF. Here the CDR3 DNA reads TGTGCCAGCAGAGCTGGACAGATAGAGACCCAGTACTTC.

This clonotype was seen ten or more times. The chain is built from TRBV6-1 and TRBJ2-3; TRBD1 agrees at 8 bases. Germline V gene data show CDR1 as MNHNS and CDR2 as SASEGT. This CDR3 is 14 amino acids long. V shed 6 bases and J 0 bases; nucleotides not matched to a gene: 2. CDR3 region: CASRTGGSTDTQYF. Here the CDR3 DNA reads TGTGCCAGCAGAACAGGGGGGAGCACAGATACGCAGTATTTT.

The chain couples TRBV20-1 to TRBJ2-1; D gene unclear. This CDR3 region has 13 residues. Trimming removed 2 bases from V and 8 bases from J, with 13 bases in between. Germline V CDR1 and CDR2: DFQATT, SNEGSKA (reference sequence). Written as DNA, the CDR3 is TGCAGTGCTAGATCGGACCAGGACGATGAGCAGTTCTTC. It is translated as CSARSDQDDEQFF.

In DNA, the CDR3 is TGCGCCAGCAGAGGATATTCGGGGCTAGCTAACAATGAGCAGTTCTTC. Translation gives CASRGYSGLANNEQFF. V is TRBV4-1 and J is TRBJ2-1; D may be TRBD1 or TRBD2 (5 bases each). Germline V gives CDR1 MGHRA, CDR2 YSYEKL. The length of the CDR3 is 16 residues. Trimming cost V 6 bases and J 5 bases, with 20 bases left between them.

This rearrangement joins TRBV27 to TRBJ2-2, with D unclear. This CDR3 has 13 residues. V was shortened by 6 bases and J by 4 bases, with 9 bases between the two germline ends. CDR1 MNHEY and CDR2 SMNVEV come from the germline V gene (reference sequence). The CDR3 reads CASRRVSTGELFF. The CDR3 region has the DNA TGTGCCAGCAGACGTGTTAGCACCGGGGAGCTGTTTTTT.

The table lists this clonotype with a few counts. The chain couples TRBV28 to TRBJ1-5; D unresolved. The V end lost 0 bases, the J end lost 5 bases, and 11 bases lay between the germline ends. This CDR3 region has 15 residues. The germline gives CDR1 MDHEN, CDR2 SYDVKM. The CDR3: CASSLWWGEDQPQHF. CDR3 nucleotide sequence: TGTGCCAGCAGTTTATGGTGGGGAGAGGATCAGCCCCAGCATTTT.

The gene calls are TRBV7-2 and TRBJ2-1; 11 positions match TRBD1. Germline trimming cut 1 base from V and 5 bases from J; bases unmatched to any gene: 10. The CDR3 is 18 residues long. The germline V gene encodes CDR1 SGHTA and CDR2 FQGNSA. CDR3 in DNA: TGTGCCAGCAGCTTAGGGACAGGGGGCCTATATTGGGACAATGAGCAGTTCTTC. Its protein product is CASSLGTGGLYWDNEQFF.

This clonotype showed up just once. This chain connects TRBV11-2 to TRBJ2-1, with D hard to call. V was trimmed by 1 base and J by 9 bases, leaving 10 bases between them. CDR1 and CDR2 (germline): SGHAT, FQNNGV. CDR3 length equals 13 residues. Written as DNA, the CDR3 is TGTGCCAGCAGCTTAGTAGTCCCTACTGAGCAGTTCTTC. It encodes CASSLVVPTEQFF.

Ten or more counts support this clonotype. V usage is TRBV5-1 and J usage is TRBJ2-1, with 11 bases that match TRBD2. Trimming cost V 4 bases and J 7 bases; bases outside gene matches: 7. CDR1 is SGHRS and CDR2 is YFSETQ in the germline V gene. The CDR3 spans 15 residues. The CDR3 reads CASSLTSGGGNEQFF. CDR3 bases: TGCGCCAGCAGCCTTACTAGCGGGGGTGGAAATGAGCAGTTCTTC.

The gene calls are TRBV5-6 and TRBJ1-1, with D maybe TRBD1 (5 bases). V was cut by 3 bases and J by 3 bases, with 12 bases left in between. In germline, CDR1 is SGHDT, CDR2 YYEEEE. The CDR3 length is 14 residues. The CDR3 region has the DNA TGTGCCAGCAGCTCCTCAGGGCGGTACACTGAAGCTTTCTTT. Translated, it gives CASSSSGRYTEAFF.

This sequence joins TRBV7-9 and TRBJ2-5; perhaps TRBD1 as D (5 bases). V dropped 3 bases and J dropped 11 bases, with 22 bases sitting between them. The CDR3 spans 15 residues. The V gene's germline CDR1 is SEHNR and CDR2 FQNEAQ (reference sequence). The CDR3 spells CASSFDSGHYNEQYF. The CDR3 nucleotides are TGTGCCAGCAGCTTCGACAGTGGGCATTACAATGAGCAGTACTTC. Full variable domain (outside the CDR3, taken from reference TRBV7-9 and TRBJ2-5): DTGVSQNPRHKITKRGQNVTFRCDPISEHNRLYWYRQTLGQGPEFLTYFQNEAQLEKSRLLSDRFSAERPKGSFSTLEIQRTEQGDSAMYLCASSFDSGHYNEQYFGPGTRLLVL.

The rearrangement joins TRBV6-1 to TRBJ1-5, with D hard to call. This CDR3 contains 15 residues. The germline V gene has CDR1 MNHNS and CDR2 SASEGT. The ends were cut back, 7 bases at V and 5 bases at J, with 18 bases in the middle. CDR3 coding DNA: TGTGCCAGCACCGGGCCCGCCGGAAGGGATCAGCCCCAGCATTTT. This codes for CASTGPAGRDQPQHF.

This clonotype was counted between two and nine times. This chain joins TRBV20-1 and TRBJ2-5; 11 positions agree with TRBD2. The CDR3 sequence is 16 residues long. Germline V CDR1 and CDR2: DFQATT, SNEGSKA (reference sequence). The junction had 6 bases not matched to a gene; V was cut back by 3 bases and J by 0 bases. The CDR3 sequence is CSASGLAGGYQETQYF. DNA for the CDR3: TGCAGTGCTAGCGGGCTAGCGGGGGGTTACCAAGAGACCCAGTACTTC.

The rearrangement links TRBV2 to TRBJ1-2, with unresolved D. CDR1 is SNHLY and CDR2 is FYNNEI in the germline V gene. The CDR3 totals 12 residues. The ends were cut back, 4 bases at V and 8 bases at J, with 11 bases in the middle. In DNA form, the CDR3 reads TGTGCCAGCAGTGCCGGGGATCTGGGCTACACCTTC. Translating it yields CASSAGDLGYTF.

Notes on this clonotype: Relative to the germline gene, one junction end is altered; a read error may explain this. The CDR3 reads CASRRDTNEKLYF. The CDR3, as DNA: TGTGCCAGCAGACGGGACACTAATGAAAAACTGTATTTT. The chain has TRBV9 and TRBJ1-4; a weak D match, TRBD1 (6 bases). The CDR3 is made up of 13 amino acids. Germline V gene sequence: CDR1 SGDLS, CDR2 YYNGEE. The whole variable domain, filled in from reference TRBV9 and TRBJ1-4, reads DSGVTQTPKHLITATGQRVTLRCSPRSGDLSVYWYQQSLDQGLQFLIQYYNGEERAKGNILERFSAQQFPDLHSELNLSSLELGDSALYFCASRRDTNEKLYFGSGTQLSVL.

The sample holds a few counts of this clonotype. V usage is TRBV2 and J usage is TRBJ1-2; no definite D call. V was trimmed by 7 bases and J by 8 bases, leaving 17 bases between them. The CDR3 runs 13 residues. The germline V gene has CDR1 SNHLY and CDR2 FYNNEI. The CDR3 reads CASIPRTFLGYTF. For the CDR3, the DNA is TGTGCCAGCATTCCCAGGACCTTTCTGGGCTACACCTTC.

This clonotype was counted between two and nine times. The J gene is TRBJ2-1, the V gene TRBV7-6; no firm D call. The V gene lost 0 bases and the J gene lost 3 bases, with 9 bases spanning the gap. CDR3 length: 15 amino acids. The germline V gene encodes CDR1 SGHVS and CDR2 FNYEAQ. The CDR3 DNA sequence: TGTGCCAGCAGCTTAGCGATCGAAAACTACAATGAGCAGTTCTTC. Encoded protein: CASSLAIENYNEQFF.

A remark on this clonotype: Its ends do not fully match the called genes, so a read error is possible. The rearrangement joins TRBV7-2 to TRBJ2-5; TRBD2 is a possible D gene (5 bases). Looked up from germline, CDR1 is SGHTA and CDR2 is FQGNSA. The CDR3 spans 16 residues. CDR3: CARSLISGGRQETQYF. CDR3 DNA sequence: TGTGCCAGAAGCTTAATAAGCGGCGGTCGGCAAGAGACCCAGTACTTC.

This clonotype occurred a few times. The J gene is TRBJ1-5, the V gene TRBV3-1; D not certain. This CDR3 spans 18 amino acids. The V gene lost 1 base and the J gene lost 2 bases, with 18 bases spanning the gap. From germline, CDR1 is LGHDT and CDR2 YNNKEL (reference sequence). The CDR3 loop is CASSQAAYGLGGNQPQHF. The DNA for the CDR3 is TGTGCCAGCAGCCAAGCCGCTTATGGGTTGGGAGGCAATCAGCCCCAGCATTTT.

This sequence joins TRBV15 and TRBJ2-7; D unclear. The germline V gene has CDR1 LNHNV and CDR2 YYDKDF (reference sequence). This CDR3 is built from 15 residues. Trimming stripped 0 bases from V and 0 bases from J, with 9 bases between. CDR3 protein: CATSRDDCSSYEQYF. DNA for the CDR3: TGTGCCACCAGCAGAGATGACTGCAGCTCCTACGAGCAGTACTTC.

The chain is built from TRBV6-1 and TRBJ1-1; maybe TRBD1 (6 bases). V gave up 7 bases and J gave up 4 bases, with 16 bases separating them. CDR3 length: 14 residues. Germline V gene sequence: CDR1 MNHNS, CDR2 SASEGT. CDR3 in DNA: TGTGCCAGCACCGGGAGGGGGACCAGCACTGAAGCTTTCTTT. Protein: CASTGRGTSTEAFF.

This clonotype has just a few counts. The V and J genes are TRBV12-3 or TRBV12-4 and TRBJ2-1, with 10 positions matching TRBD2. Trimming cost V 6 bases and J 9 bases; bases outside gene matches: 11. The CDR3 loop spans 15 amino acids. CDR3 in DNA: TGTGCCAGCAGGCTGACAGCGGGGGGGCCACTTGAGCAGTTCTTC. This codes for CASRLTAGGPLEQFF.

V and J are TRBV7-2 and TRBJ1-1, with unresolved D. V lost 5 bases, J lost 0 bases, and 13 bases lay in between. The CDR3 extends over 15 amino acids. Germline V gene lookup returns CDR1 SGHTA and CDR2 FQGNSA. The CDR3 region has the DNA TGTGCCAGCAGCCCCCTAGGAAACATGAACACTGAAGCTTTCTTT. Protein product: CASSPLGNMNTEAFF.

The chain uses TRBV4-1 and TRBJ2-5; 10 bases map to TRBD2. Germline loops: CDR1 MGHRA, CDR2 YSYEKL. Trimming took 4 bases from V and 2 from J; bases not matched to a gene: 10. There are 17 residues in the CDR3. Here the CDR3 reads CASSLEASGGQQETQYF. The CDR3 DNA reads TGCGCCAGCAGCCTAGAGGCTAGCGGGGGACAACAAGAGACCCAGTACTTC.

The chain uses TRBV20-1 and TRBJ2-3; no firm D call. Looked up from germline, CDR1 is DFQATT and CDR2 is SNEGSKA (reference sequence). This CDR3 contains 10 residues. The CDR3 nucleotides read TGCAGCTTCTATAGGGATACGCAGTATTTT. It yields the protein CSFYRDTQYF.